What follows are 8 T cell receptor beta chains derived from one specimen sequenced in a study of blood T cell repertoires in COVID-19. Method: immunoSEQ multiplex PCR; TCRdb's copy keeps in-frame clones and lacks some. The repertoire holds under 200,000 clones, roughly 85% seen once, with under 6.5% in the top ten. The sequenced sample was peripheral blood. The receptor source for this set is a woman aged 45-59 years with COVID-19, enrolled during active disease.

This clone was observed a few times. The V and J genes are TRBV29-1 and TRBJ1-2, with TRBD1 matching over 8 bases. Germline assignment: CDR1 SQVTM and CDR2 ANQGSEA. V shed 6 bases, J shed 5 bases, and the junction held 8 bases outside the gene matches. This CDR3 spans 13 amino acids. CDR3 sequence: CSVRTGLFYGYTF. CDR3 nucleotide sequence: TGCAGCGTGCGGACAGGGCTTTTTTATGGCTACACCTTC.

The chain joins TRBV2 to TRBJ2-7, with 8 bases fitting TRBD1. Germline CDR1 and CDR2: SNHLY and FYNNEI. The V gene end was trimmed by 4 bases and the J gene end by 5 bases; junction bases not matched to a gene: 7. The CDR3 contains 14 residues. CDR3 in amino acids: CASSATGGSDEQYF. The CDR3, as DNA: TGTGCCAGCAGTGCCACAGGGGGGAGCGACGAGCAGTACTTC.

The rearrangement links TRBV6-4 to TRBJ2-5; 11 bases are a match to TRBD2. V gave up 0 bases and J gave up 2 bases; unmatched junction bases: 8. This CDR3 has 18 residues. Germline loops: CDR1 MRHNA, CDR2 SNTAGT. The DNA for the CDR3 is TGTGCCAGCAGTGACTCAGGAGCTAGCGGGGGGCAACAAGAGACCCAGTACTTC. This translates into CASSDSGASGGQQETQYF.

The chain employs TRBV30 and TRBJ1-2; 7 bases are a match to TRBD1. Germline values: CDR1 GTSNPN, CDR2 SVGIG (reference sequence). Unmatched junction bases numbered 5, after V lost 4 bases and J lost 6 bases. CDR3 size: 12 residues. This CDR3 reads CAWTRQGHGYTF. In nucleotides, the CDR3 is TGTGCCTGGACTAGACAGGGCCATGGCTACACCTTC. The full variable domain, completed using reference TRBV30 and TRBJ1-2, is SQTIHQWPATLVQPVGSPLSLECTVEGTSNPNLYWYRQAAGRGLQLLFYSVGIGQISSEVPQNLSASRPQDRQFILSSKKLLLSDSGFYLCAWTRQGHGYTFGSGTRLTVV.

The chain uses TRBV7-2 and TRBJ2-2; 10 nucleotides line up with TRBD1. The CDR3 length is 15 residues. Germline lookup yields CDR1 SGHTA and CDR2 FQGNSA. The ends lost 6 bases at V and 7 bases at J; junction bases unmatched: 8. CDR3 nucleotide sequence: TGTGCCAGCAGGCACGGGACAGGGGATAACGGGGAGCTGTTTTTT. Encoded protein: CASRHGTGDNGELFF.

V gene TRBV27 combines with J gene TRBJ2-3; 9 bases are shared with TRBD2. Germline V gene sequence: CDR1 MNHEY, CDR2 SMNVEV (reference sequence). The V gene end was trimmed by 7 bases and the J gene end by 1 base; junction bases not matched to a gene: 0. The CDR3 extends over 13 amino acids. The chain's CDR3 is CASIAGGTDTQYF. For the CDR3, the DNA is TGTGCCAGCATAGCGGGGGGCACAGATACGCAGTATTTT.

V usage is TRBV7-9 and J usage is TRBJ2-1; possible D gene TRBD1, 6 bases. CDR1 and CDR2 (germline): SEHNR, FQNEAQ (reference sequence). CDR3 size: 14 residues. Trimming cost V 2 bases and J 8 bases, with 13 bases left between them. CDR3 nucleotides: TGTGCCAGCAGCTTAACAGGGATGGTGGATGAGCAGTTCTTC. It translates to CASSLTGMVDEQFF. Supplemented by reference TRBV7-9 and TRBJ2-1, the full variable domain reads DTGVSQNPRHKITKRGQNVTFRCDPISEHNRLYWYRQTLGQGPEFLTYFQNEAQLEKSRLLSDRFSAERPKGSFSTLEIQRTEQGDSAMYLCASSLTGMVDEQFFGPGTRLTVL.

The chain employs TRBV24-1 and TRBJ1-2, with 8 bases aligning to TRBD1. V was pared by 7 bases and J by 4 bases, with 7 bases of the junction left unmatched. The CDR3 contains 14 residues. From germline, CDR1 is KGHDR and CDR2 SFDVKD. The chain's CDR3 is CATSPTGESYGYTF. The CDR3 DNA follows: TGTGCCACCAGCCCGACAGGGGAGAGCTATGGCTACACCTTC.